This T cell receptor (beta chain) emerged from a study of shared clonotypes between healthy human individuals. Germline loops: CDR1 MNHNS, CDR2 SASEGT. This CDR3 spans 13 amino acids. V dropped 6 bases and J dropped 5 bases, with 13 bases sitting between them. This clone appeared once. Measured with immunoSEQ multiplex PCR; TCRdb has only the in-frame clones, and not every one. This sample has about 490,000 clones; around three quarters occur once, and the top ten carry around 12%. This clonotype originated in a woman between 40 and 55 years old in good health. Some clones in this sample may be carry-over from other donors' samples. The sequenced sample consisted of PBMCs. The genes are TRBV6-1 and TRBJ2-5; no firm D call. DNA for the CDR3: TGTGCCAGCAGCGCCACTTCTGGGGAGACCCAGTACTTC. It encodes CASSATSGETQYF.